The present TCR beta chain was sequenced within a study of CD8 T cells in ankylosing spondylitis. After removal of 1 base from V and 3 bases from J, the junction contained 0 bases not matched to a gene. This CDR3 has 14 residues. The germline CDR1 and CDR2 sequences are SEHNR and FQNEAQ (reference sequence). Study-level results: Disease-linked clones reportedly concentrated significantly in matched ankylosing spondylitis synovial fluid.

TCRdb re-called the 5' RACE reads through MiXCR, storing one row per CDR3 protein. The sample records hundreds of thousands of distinct CDR3 sequences, roughly 32% being singletons. This clonotype was seen a handful of times. Its antigen is unidentified. The specimen sequenced was blood, either unsorted or a sorted T cell fraction (not recorded which). This sequence joins TRBV7-9 and TRBJ1-1; 9 nucleotides match TRBD1. This receptor was identified in a male donor with ankylosing spondylitis or in good health (not recorded which). CDR3 bases: TGTGCCAGCAGCTTAGGACAGGGGGACACTGAAGCTTTCTTT. Protein sequence: CASSLGQGDTEAFF.